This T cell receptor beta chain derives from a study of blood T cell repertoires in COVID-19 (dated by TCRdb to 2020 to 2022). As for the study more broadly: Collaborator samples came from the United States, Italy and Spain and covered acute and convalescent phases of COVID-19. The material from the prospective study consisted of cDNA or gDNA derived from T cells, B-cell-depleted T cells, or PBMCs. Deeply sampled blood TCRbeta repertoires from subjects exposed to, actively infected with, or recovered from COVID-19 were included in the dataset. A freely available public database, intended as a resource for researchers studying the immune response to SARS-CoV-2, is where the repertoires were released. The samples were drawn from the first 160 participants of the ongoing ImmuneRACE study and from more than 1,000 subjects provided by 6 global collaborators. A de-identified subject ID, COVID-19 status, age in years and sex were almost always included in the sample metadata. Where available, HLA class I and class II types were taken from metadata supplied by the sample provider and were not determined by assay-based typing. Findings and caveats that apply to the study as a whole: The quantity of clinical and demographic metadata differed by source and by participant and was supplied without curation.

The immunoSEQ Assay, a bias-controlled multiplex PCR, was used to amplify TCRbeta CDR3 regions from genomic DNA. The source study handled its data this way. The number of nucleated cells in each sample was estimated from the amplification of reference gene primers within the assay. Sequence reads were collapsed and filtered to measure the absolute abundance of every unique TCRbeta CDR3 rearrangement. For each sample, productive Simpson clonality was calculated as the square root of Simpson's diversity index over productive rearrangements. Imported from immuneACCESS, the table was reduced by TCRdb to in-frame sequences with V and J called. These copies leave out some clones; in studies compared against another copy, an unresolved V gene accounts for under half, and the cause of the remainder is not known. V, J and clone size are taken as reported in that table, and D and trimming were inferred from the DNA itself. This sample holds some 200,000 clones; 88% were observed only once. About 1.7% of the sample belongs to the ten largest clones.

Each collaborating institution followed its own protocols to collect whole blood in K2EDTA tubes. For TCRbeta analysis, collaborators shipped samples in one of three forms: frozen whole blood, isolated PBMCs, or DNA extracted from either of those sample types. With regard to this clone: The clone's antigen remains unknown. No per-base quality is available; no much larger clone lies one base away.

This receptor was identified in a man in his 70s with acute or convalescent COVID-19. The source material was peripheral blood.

The CDR3 region: CASSTGVAGETQYF. The DNA is as follows: TGTGCCAGCAGCACGGGAGTAGCGGGGGAGACCCAGTACTTC. Rearrangement joined TRBV5-5 to TRBJ2-5, and TRBD2 matches 8 of the central bases. Reading from cysteine to phenylalanine, the CDR3 counts 14 amino acids. Only the CDR3 portion is preserved as DNA: 42 bases, with reading frame beginning at the first base. V loses 4 bases at its end and J loses 5 bases; junction bases beyond the gene matches: 7. Per the germline V gene (reference sequence), SGHKS is the CDR1 and YYEKEE is the CDR2.